One and the same sample provided the 10 T cell receptor beta chains below, sequenced in a study of blood T cell repertoires in COVID-19. The table came from immunoSEQ multiplex PCR; TCRdb's copy has only in-frame clones and leaves some out. Of hundreds of thousands of clones listed, around 85% are singletons. The sequenced sample was peripheral blood. The receptor set was obtained from a man aged 35 to 55 with acute or convalescent COVID-19.

The chain recombines TRBV9 with TRBJ2-7; 11 bases agree with TRBD2. This CDR3 is built from 17 residues. Trimming cost V 1 base and J 2 bases; bases outside gene matches: 8. Germline lookup yields CDR1 SGDLS and CDR2 YYNGEE. CDR3: CASSVSEGTSGTYEQYF. CDR3 nucleotides: TGTGCCAGCAGCGTATCAGAAGGGACTAGCGGAACCTACGAGCAGTACTTC. The variable domain in full, completed from reference TRBV9 and TRBJ2-7, reads DSGVTQTPKHLITATGQRVTLRCSPRSGDLSVYWYQQSLDQGLQFLIQYYNGEERAKGNILERFSAQQFPDLHSELNLSSLELGDSALYFCASSVSEGTSGTYEQYFGPGTRLTVT.

The V call is TRBV3-1 (or the pseudogene TRBV3-2), the J call TRBJ2-4; TRBD1 matches 7 bases. V gave up 0 bases and J gave up 6 bases; unmatched junction bases: 5. Germline assignment: CDR1 LGHDT and CDR2 YNNKEL (reference sequence). This CDR3 has 15 residues. The CDR3 region is CASSQEGTELNIQYF. CDR3 DNA sequence: TGTGCCAGCAGCCAAGAAGGGACAGAGTTAAACATTCAGTACTTC.

The chain links TRBV7-9 to TRBJ2-4; D is unresolved. V lost 3 bases, J lost 8 bases, and 17 bases lay in between. The CDR3 consists of 15 residues. CDR1 is SEHNR and CDR2 is FQNEAQ in the germline V gene (reference sequence). The CDR3 is CASSLAVGGRDIQYF. The CDR3 bases are TGTGCCAGCAGCTTGGCCGTAGGCGGCCGGGACATTCAGTACTTC.

The J gene is TRBJ2-3, the V gene TRBV7-6; possible D gene TRBD1, 5 bases. V was pared by 5 bases and J by 2 bases, with 17 bases between. The germline V gene encodes CDR1 SGHVS and CDR2 FNYEAQ. This CDR3 is built from 16 residues. CDR3 protein: CASSPQRQSNTDTQYF. CDR3 coding DNA: TGTGCCAGCAGCCCCCAGCGACAGAGCAACACAGATACGCAGTATTTT.

The rearrangement joins TRBV5-8 to TRBJ1-2; the D gene is possibly TRBD1 (5 bases). Trimming pared 0 bases from V and 0 bases from J, leaving 9 bases between. Germline CDR1 reads SGHTS; CDR2 reads YDEGEE. The CDR3 runs 15 residues. The CDR3 DNA follows: TGTGCCAGCAGCTTGGCGGGGGGGGCTAACTATGGCTACACCTTC. Amino acids: CASSLAGGANYGYTF.

This chain joins TRBV2 and TRBJ2-5, with D perhaps TRBD2 (6 bases). Trimming took 6 bases from V and 5 from J, leaving 16 bases between them. Germline-derived CDR1 and CDR2 are SNHLY and FYNNEI. The CDR3 totals 14 residues. The chain's CDR3 is CASRGLPGSETQYF. The CDR3 DNA reads TGTGCCAGCAGGGGACTTCCAGGCTCGGAGACCCAGTACTTC. Full variable domain (rest looked up from reference TRBV2 and TRBJ2-5): EPEVTQTPSHQVTQMGQEVILRCVPISNHLYFYWYRQILGQKVEFLVSFYNNEISEKSEIFDDQFSVERPDGSNFTLKIRSTKLEDSAMYFCASRGLPGSETQYFGPGTRLLVL.

The chain is built from TRBV27 and TRBJ1-5, with 8 bases that match TRBD1. Germline lookup yields CDR1 MNHEY and CDR2 SMNVEV (reference sequence). V was clipped by 6 bases and J by 9 bases; unmatched bases: 10. The CDR3 covers 14 residues. CDR3 loop: CASSLQGATGPQHF. The CDR3 DNA is TGTGCCAGCAGCCTCCAGGGGGCCACTGGGCCCCAGCATTTT.

V and J are TRBV6-6 and TRBJ2-7, with D tentatively TRBD1 or TRBD2 (6 bases each). The CDR3 has 18 residues. Germline V gene data show CDR1 as MNHNY and CDR2 as SVGAGI (reference sequence). V lost 5 bases to trimming and J lost 2 bases, with 25 bases between them. The CDR3 nucleotides read TGTGCCAGCAGTAGATCGGGGGCCGCCCCTGGGCAGACCTACGAGCAGTACTTC. It encodes CASSRSGAAPGQTYEQYF.

The genes are TRBV12-3 or TRBV12-4 and TRBJ2-7; D remains unclear. This CDR3 region has 11 residues. V lost 6 bases and J 2 bases, leaving 5 bases between the germline ends. The CDR3 DNA is TGTGCCAGCAGGAGAGCCTACGAGCAGTACTTC. It codes for CASRRAYEQYF.

The genes are TRBV5-1 and TRBJ2-3; D is unresolved. The V gene lost 1 base and the J gene lost 0 bases, with 6 bases spanning the gap. The germline CDR1 and CDR2 sequences are SGHRS and YFSETQ. The CDR3 runs to 14 residues. CDR3 region: CASSLLRSTDTQYF. In nucleotides, the CDR3 is TGCGCCAGCAGCTTGTTGCGGAGCACAGATACGCAGTATTTT.